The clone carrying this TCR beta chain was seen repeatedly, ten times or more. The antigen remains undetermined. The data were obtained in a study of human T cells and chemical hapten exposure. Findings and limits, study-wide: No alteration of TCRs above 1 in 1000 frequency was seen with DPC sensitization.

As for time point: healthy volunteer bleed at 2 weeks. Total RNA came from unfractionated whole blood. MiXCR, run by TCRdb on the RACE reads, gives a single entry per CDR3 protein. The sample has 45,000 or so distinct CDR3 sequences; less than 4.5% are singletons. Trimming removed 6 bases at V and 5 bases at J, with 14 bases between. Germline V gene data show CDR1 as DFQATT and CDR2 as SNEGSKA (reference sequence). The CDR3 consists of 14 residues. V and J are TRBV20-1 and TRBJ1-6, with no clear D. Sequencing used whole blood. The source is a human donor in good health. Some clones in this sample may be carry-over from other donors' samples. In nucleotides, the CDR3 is TGCAGTGCCGAGGATCGTCGAGATAATTCACCCCTCCACTTT. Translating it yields CSAEDRRDNSPLHF.